This TCR beta chain was sequenced during a study of T cell changes during pregnancy in multiple sclerosis. V shed 6 bases and J 0 bases; nucleotides not matched to a gene: 7. The CDR3 sequence is 15 residues long. Germline CDR1 SGHVS, CDR2 FQNEAQ. TCRdb's table, derived via immunoSEQ multiplex PCR, lists solely in-frame clones and lacks some. Of around 34,000 clones detected, about nine tenths appear once; the ten largest clones hold approximately 12%. The TCR was taken from a female donor with multiple sclerosis, enrolled in a pregnancy study. The chain is built from TRBV7-8 and TRBJ1-1; TRBD1 matches at 7 bases. This specimen was CD8+ T cells from peripheral blood mononuclear cells, taken in the first trimester of pregnancy. The CDR3 DNA is TGTGCCAGCAGTTCCCCAGGGGGGCTGAACACTGAAGCTTTCTTT. It yields the protein CASSSPGGLNTEAFF.